The sequence of this T cell receptor beta chain was determined in a study of beta chain features in type 1 diabetes. Notes on this clone: What it binds is not known.

Overall study findings and caveats: It was possible that PCR favored shorter templates, equally so in patients and controls. A moderate, significant TCRB CDR3 shortening appeared in type 1 diabetes across four CD4+ subsets.

The study reverse transcribed the entire isolated RNA, so it sequenced expressed TCRB transcripts. TCRdb's table, derived via immunoSEQ multiplex PCR, lists solely in-frame clones and lacks some. Among a few hundred thousand clones listed, 8.5% to 10% were seen once. Trimming left V 2 bases short and J 2 bases short, with 12 bases between. This CDR3 is built from 15 residues. The sequencing sample was made of central memory CD4+ T cells from blood. The clonotype comes from a man under 40 with type 1 diabetes. The chain has TRBV23-1 and TRBJ2-5; D is perhaps TRBD1 or TRBD2 (5 bases each). TRBV23-1 is an ORF, with its function uncertain. The CDR3 nucleotides are TGCGCCAGCAGTCAACGGGGCTTGGTACAAGAGACCCAGTACTTC. Translation gives CASSQRGLVQETQYF.